The 14 T cell receptor beta chains in this list originate from one sample, sequenced in a study of blood T cells in healthy people across ages. A sample-barcoded 5' primer and a J-beta primer mix were used in a second PCR of roughly 7 to 11 cycles. TCRdb re-called the 5' RACE reads with MiXCR, one entry per CDR3 protein. The table has about 580,000 distinct CDR3 sequences, roughly 43% seen once; the top ten hold around 25%. Sequences were obtained from blood. The origin of the receptors is a man of 80 years or more in good health.

The sample holds a few counts of this clonotype. The genes are TRBV6-6 and TRBJ2-3; 12 nucleotides match TRBD2. V was clipped by 6 bases and J by 1 base; unmatched bases: 8. The CDR3 is 17 amino acids. Germline CDR1 is MNHNY and CDR2 is SVGAGI (reference sequence). The DNA for the CDR3 is TGTGCCAGCAGGCAGGGACTAGCGGGCGGGGGCACAGATACGCAGTATTTT. Encoded protein: CASRQGLAGGGTDTQYF.

Here the CDR3 reads CASRGGGGETQYF. The CDR3 coding sequence is TGTGCCAGTCGAGGAGGGGGGGGAGAGACCCAGTACTTC. V is TRBV28 and J is TRBJ2-5; D is possibly TRBD2 (7 bases). The CDR3 consists of 13 residues. V was cut by 9 bases and J by 4 bases, with 15 bases left in between. Germline loops: CDR1 MDHEN, CDR2 SYDVKM.

A few counts support this clonotype. The CDR3 bases are TGTGCCAGCAGTTTCCCACCCAACTCGGGCAGGGGGTCCTACGAGCAGTACTTC. Protein: CASSFPPNSGRGSYEQYF. The chain links TRBV27 to TRBJ2-7; 7 bases map to TRBD1. The CDR3 covers 18 residues. The trim removed 3 bases at V and 1 base at J, leaving 15 bases unmatched. Germline CDR1 reads MNHEY; CDR2 reads SMNVEV (reference sequence).

The chain has TRBV20-1 and TRBJ2-1; 8 nucleotides match TRBD2. The germline gives CDR1 DFQATT, CDR2 SNEGSKA (reference sequence). J gave up 0 bases and V 6 bases, and 13 bases lay outside the gene matches. CDR3 size: 17 residues. CDR3 DNA sequence: TGCAGTGCAAGCACCCTAGCGGGTGGGAACTCCTACAATGAGCAGTTCTTC. Amino acids: CSASTLAGGNSYNEQFF.

This clonotype has just a few counts. This chain links TRBV14 with TRBJ2-5; D is unclear. Germline CDR1 and CDR2: SGHDN and FVKESK. V was cut by 2 bases and J by 1 base, with 17 bases left in between. The CDR3 sequence is 17 residues long. CDR3 coding DNA: TGTGCCAGCAGCCAAATCCCGACCCGGGCGCCCCAAGAGACCCAGTACTTC. Translating gives CASSQIPTRAPQETQYF. Filled out from reference TRBV14 and TRBJ2-5, the complete variable domain reads EAGVTQFPSHSVIEKGQTVTLRCDPISGHDNLYWYRRVMGKEIKFLLHFVKESKQDESGMPNNRFLAERTGGTYSTLKVQPAELEDSGVYFCASSQIPTRAPQETQYFGPGTRLLVL.

The rearrangement joins TRBV20-1 to TRBJ2-5; 7 bases align to TRBD1. V shed 6 bases, J shed 11 bases, and the junction held 27 bases outside the gene matches. The length of the CDR3 is 17 residues. Germline lookup yields CDR1 DFQATT and CDR2 SNEGSKA (reference sequence). As DNA, the CDR3 is TGCAGTGCAAGACAGGGCGAGGGCACACGGGGTCGCAATGAGCAGTACTTC. This codes for CSARQGEGTRGRNEQYF.

The V call is TRBV5-1, the J call TRBJ2-3, with a tentative D call TRBD1 (5 bases). Germline-derived CDR1 and CDR2 are SGHRS and YFSETQ. The germline V and J ends were trimmed by 2 bases and 5 bases, with 12 bases remaining between them. The CDR3 has 14 residues. The CDR3 here is CASSLQETGDTQYF. DNA for the CDR3: TGCGCCAGCAGCTTACAGGAGACCGGAGATACGCAGTATTTT.

The V and J genes are TRBV28 and TRBJ2-4; TRBD2 agrees at 8 bases. TRBJ2-7 matches the DNA end more closely, so the J call is doubtful. The V gene's germline CDR1 is MDHEN and CDR2 SYDVKM. This CDR3 contains 19 residues. The CDR3 reads CASSLVPGLVVYLTYEQYF. The CDR3 DNA follows: TGTGCCAGCAGTTTAGTTCCGGGACTAGTGGTCTACTTAACCTACGAGCAGTACTTC.

The V and J genes are TRBV6-5 and TRBJ2-1; D is unclear. This CDR3 is 13 amino acids long. Per the germline V gene, CDR1 is MNHEY and CDR2 is SVGAGI. The V and J ends lost 0 bases and 9 bases respectively, with 9 bases between them. CDR3 nucleotide sequence: TGTGCCAGCAGTTACTCGGGGTGGGTTGAGCAGTTCTTC. The encoded protein is CASSYSGWVEQFF.

This clonotype was detected a few times. The chain links TRBV6-5 to TRBJ1-2; no firm D call. Germline assignment: CDR1 MNHEY and CDR2 SVGAGI. This CDR3 contains 15 residues. With 0 bases removed from V and 2 bases from J, the gap between germline ends came to 10 bases. The CDR3 DNA sequence: TGTGCCAGCAGTTACTCGGAACGAAGCAACTATGGCTACACCTTC. Translating it yields CASSYSERSNYGYTF.

This clonotype was found a few times. The CDR3, as DNA: TGTGCCAGCATCCCGGAGACCCAGTACTTC. Translating gives CASIPETQYF. The rearrangement joins TRBV28 to TRBJ2-5; D is uncertain. The length of the CDR3 is 10 residues. Germline V gene sequence: CDR1 MDHEN, CDR2 SYDVKM. The V and J ends lost 7 bases and 5 bases respectively, with 5 bases between them.

The chain has TRBV7-9 and TRBJ1-1; no reliable D call. V dropped 3 bases and J dropped 6 bases, with 17 bases sitting between them. Germline lookup yields CDR1 SEHNR and CDR2 FQNEAQ (reference sequence). The CDR3 consists of 15 residues. Here the CDR3 DNA reads TGTGCCAGCAGCTTGGACGCCGGGGTTTCGGCTGAAGCTTTCTTT. Residues: CASSLDAGVSAEAFF.

The chain carries TRBV20-1 and TRBJ1-1; 8 positions match TRBD1. With V trimmed by 1 base and J by 2 bases, 3 bases remained unmatched. The CDR3 contains 14 residues. The germline V gene encodes CDR1 DFQATT and CDR2 SNEGSKA (reference sequence). The CDR3: CSARAGTGNTEAFF. The CDR3 DNA reads TGCAGTGCTAGAGCGGGGACAGGCAACACTGAAGCTTTCTTT.

The chain couples TRBV2 to TRBJ2-5; no firm D call. The assigned J gene may be wrong: the sequence end matches TRBJ2-7 better. There are 14 residues in the CDR3. Germline V gene sequence: CDR1 SNHLY, CDR2 FYNNEI. The CDR3 DNA sequence: TGTGCCAGCAGTGAGGGGAACCTCCCCTACGAGCAGTACTTC. This encodes CASSEGNLPYEQYF.